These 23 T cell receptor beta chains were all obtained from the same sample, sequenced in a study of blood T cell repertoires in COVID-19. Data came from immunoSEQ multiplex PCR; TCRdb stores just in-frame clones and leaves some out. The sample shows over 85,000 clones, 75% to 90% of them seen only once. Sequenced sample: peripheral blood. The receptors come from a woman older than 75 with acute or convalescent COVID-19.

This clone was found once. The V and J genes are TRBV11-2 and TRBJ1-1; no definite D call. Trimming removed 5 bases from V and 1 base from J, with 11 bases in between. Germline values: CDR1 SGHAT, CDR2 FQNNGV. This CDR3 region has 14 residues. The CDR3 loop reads CASSPTYQNTEAFF. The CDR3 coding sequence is TGTGCCAGCAGCCCGACATACCAGAACACTGAAGCTTTCTTT.

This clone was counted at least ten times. The CDR3 protein is CASTPGLAFDEQFF. DNA for the CDR3: TGTGCCAGTACCCCGGGACTAGCTTTCGATGAGCAGTTCTTC. V usage is TRBV19 and J usage is TRBJ2-1; 9 bases agree with TRBD2. Germline values: CDR1 LNHDA, CDR2 SQIVND (reference sequence). This CDR3 comprises 14 residues. With 7 bases clipped from V and 8 bases from J, the junction kept 9 bases outside the gene matches.

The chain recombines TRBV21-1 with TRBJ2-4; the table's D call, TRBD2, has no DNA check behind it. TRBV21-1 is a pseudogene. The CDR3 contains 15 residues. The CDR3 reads CASSRGGAAKNIQYF. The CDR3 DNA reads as TGTGCCAGCAGCCGCGGGGGGGCAGCCAAAAACATTCAGTACTTC.

The CDR3 reads CASPSGGDDRIVSAEQYF. In nucleotides, the CDR3 is TGTGCCAGCCCAAGTGGGGGGGACGACCGAATCGTCTCGGCCGAGCAGTACTTC. The chain is built from TRBV21-1 and TRBJ2-7; the table's D call, TRBD2, was not checked against the DNA. TRBV21-1 is a listed pseudogene. The CDR3 covers 18 residues.

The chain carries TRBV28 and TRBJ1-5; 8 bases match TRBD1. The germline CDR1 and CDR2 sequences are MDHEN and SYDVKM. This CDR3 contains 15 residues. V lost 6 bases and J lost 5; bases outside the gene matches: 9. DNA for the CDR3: TGTGCCAGCAGCCGTGACAGGGGATGGGATCAGCCCCAGCATTTT. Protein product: CASSRDRGWDQPQHF.

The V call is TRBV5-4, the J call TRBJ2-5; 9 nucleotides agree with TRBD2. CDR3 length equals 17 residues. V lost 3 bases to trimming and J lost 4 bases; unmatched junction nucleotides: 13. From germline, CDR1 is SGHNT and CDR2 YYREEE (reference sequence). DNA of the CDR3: TGTGCCAGCAGCTCCCCGAGAAGCGGGGGGCCGGTAGAGACCCAGTACTTC. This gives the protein CASSSPRSGGPVETQYF.

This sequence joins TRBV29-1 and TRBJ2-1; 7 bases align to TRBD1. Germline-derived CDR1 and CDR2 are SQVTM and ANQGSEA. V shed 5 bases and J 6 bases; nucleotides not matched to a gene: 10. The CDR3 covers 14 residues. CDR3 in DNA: TGCAGCGTTCGGAGACAGGGCGCCTTCAATGAGCAGTTCTTC. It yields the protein CSVRRQGAFNEQFF.

The CDR3, as DNA: TGTGCCAGCAGCGTAGGGTTGGCTTTGAGGGACAGGGGACCCAACAATGAGCAGTTCTTC. It is translated as CASSVGLALRDRGPNNEQFF. The chain joins TRBV9 to TRBJ2-1; 10 nucleotides match TRBD1. The CDR3 runs to 20 residues. V lost 0 bases and J lost 5; bases outside the gene matches: 17. Germline CDR1 reads SGDLS; CDR2 reads YYNGEE.

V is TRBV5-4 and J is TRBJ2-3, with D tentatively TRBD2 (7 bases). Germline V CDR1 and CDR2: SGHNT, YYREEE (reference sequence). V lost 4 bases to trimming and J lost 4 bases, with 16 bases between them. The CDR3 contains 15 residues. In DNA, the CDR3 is TGTGCCAGCAGCCTTGGGGGAGGGGGATCAGATACGCAGTATTTT. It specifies CASSLGGGGSDTQYF.

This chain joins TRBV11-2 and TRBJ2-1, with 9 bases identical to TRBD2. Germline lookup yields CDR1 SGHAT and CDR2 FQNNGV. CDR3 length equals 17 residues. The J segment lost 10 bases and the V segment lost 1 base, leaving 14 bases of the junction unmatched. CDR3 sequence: CASSLGPYGPTSGEQFF. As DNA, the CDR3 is TGTGCCAGCAGCTTAGGCCCCTATGGCCCCACTAGCGGGGAGCAGTTCTTC.

CDR3 residues: CASRARGGSYGYTF. The CDR3 DNA reads as TGTGCCAGCAGGGCTCGGGGAGGGAGCTATGGCTACACCTTC. The chain combines TRBV7-9 with TRBJ1-2, with D uncertain. The CDR3 loop spans 14 amino acids. Germline CDR1 is SEHNR and CDR2 is FQNEAQ (reference sequence). Trimming removed 6 bases from V and 4 bases from J, with 15 bases in between. The complete variable domain, with remaining parts taken from reference TRBV7-9 and TRBJ1-2, reads DTGVSQNPRHKITKRGQNVTFRCDPISEHNRLYWYRQTLGQGPEFLTYFQNEAQLEKSRLLSDRFSAERPKGSFSTLEIQRTEQGDSAMYLCASRARGGSYGYTFGSGTRLTVV.

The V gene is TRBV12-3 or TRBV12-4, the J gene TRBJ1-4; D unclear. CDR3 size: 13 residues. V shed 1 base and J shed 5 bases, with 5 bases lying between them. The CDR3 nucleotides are TGTGCCAGCAGTTTAGGACACAATGAAAAACTGTTTTTT. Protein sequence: CASSLGHNEKLFF.

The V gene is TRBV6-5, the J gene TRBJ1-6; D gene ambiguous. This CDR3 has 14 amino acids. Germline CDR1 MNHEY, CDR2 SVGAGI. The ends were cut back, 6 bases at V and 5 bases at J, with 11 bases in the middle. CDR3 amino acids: CASRTGRNNSPLHF. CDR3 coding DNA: TGTGCCAGCAGAACCGGGAGAAATAATTCACCCCTCCACTTT.

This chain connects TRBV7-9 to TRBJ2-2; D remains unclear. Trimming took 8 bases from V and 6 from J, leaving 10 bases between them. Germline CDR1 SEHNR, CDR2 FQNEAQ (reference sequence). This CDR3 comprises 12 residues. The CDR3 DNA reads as TGTGCCAGCTCCAGAGTGGCCGGGGAGCTGTTTTTT. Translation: CASSRVAGELFF.

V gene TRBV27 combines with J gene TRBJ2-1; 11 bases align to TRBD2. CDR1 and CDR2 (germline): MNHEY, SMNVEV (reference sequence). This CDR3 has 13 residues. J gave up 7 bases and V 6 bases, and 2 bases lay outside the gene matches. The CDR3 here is CASRASGGNEQFF. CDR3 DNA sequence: TGTGCCAGCAGGGCTAGCGGGGGGAATGAGCAGTTCTTC.

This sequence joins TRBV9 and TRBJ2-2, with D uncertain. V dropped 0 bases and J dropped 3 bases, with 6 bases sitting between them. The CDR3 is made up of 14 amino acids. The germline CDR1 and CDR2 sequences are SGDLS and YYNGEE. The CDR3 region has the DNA TGTGCCAGCAGCGTAGGTCCTTACACCGGGGAGCTGTTTTTT. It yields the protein CASSVGPYTGELFF.

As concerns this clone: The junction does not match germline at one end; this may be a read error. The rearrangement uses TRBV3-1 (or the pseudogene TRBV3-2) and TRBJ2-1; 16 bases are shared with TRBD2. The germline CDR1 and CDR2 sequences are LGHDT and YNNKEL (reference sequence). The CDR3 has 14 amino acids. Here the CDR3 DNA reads TGTGCCAGCAGCCTCGAGGGACTAGCGGGGGGGATGGTCTTC. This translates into CASSLEGLAGGMVF.

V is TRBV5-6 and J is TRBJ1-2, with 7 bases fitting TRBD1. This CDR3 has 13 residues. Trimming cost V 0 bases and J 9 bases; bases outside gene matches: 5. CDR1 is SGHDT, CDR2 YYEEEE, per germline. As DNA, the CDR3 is TGTGCCAGCAGCTTGGGACAGGGTAGTAGCTACACCTTC. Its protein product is CASSLGQGSSYTF. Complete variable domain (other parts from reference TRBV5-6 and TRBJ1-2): DAGVTQSPTHLIKTRGQQVTLRCSPKSGHDTVSWYQQALGQGPQFIFQYYEEEERQRGNFPDRFSGHQFPNYSSELNVNALLLGDSALYLCASSLGQGSSYTFGSGTRLTVV.

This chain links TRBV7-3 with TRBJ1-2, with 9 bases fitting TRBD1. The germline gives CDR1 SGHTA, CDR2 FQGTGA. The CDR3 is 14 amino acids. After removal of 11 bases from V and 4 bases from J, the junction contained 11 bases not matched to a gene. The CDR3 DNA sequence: TGTGCCGTCATGGGGGACAGGGCCTTCTATGGCTACACCTTC. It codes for CAVMGDRAFYGYTF.

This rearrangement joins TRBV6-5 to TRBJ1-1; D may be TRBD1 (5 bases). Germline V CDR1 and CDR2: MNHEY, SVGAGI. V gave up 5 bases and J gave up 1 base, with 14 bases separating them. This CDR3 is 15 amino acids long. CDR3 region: CASSRGSQTNTEAFF. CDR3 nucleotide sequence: TGTGCCAGCAGTCGGGGGAGTCAGACGAACACTGAAGCTTTCTTT.

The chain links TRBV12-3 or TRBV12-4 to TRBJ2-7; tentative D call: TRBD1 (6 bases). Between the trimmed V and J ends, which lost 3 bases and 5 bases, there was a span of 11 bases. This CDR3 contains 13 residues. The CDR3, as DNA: TGTGCCAGCAGTTTGCACAGGGAGAACGAGCAGTACTTC. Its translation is CASSLHRENEQYF.

The CDR3 sequence is CASRAPGLANNEQFF. The DNA for the CDR3 is TGTGCCAGCAGGGCCCCTGGGCTAGCCAACAATGAGCAGTTCTTC. The V call is TRBV2, the J call TRBJ2-1, with D possibly matching TRBD2 (5 bases). Germline CDR1 SNHLY, CDR2 FYNNEI. Trimming removed 6 bases at V and 5 bases at J, with 17 bases between. The CDR3 length is 15 residues.

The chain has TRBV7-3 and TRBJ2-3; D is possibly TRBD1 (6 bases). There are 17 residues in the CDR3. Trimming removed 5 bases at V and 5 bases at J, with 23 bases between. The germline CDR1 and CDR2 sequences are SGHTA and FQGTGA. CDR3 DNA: TGTGCCAGCAGCCCAAGGGGTCGGTGGCAGGGGCAAGATACGCAGTATTTT. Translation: CASSPRGRWQGQDTQYF.